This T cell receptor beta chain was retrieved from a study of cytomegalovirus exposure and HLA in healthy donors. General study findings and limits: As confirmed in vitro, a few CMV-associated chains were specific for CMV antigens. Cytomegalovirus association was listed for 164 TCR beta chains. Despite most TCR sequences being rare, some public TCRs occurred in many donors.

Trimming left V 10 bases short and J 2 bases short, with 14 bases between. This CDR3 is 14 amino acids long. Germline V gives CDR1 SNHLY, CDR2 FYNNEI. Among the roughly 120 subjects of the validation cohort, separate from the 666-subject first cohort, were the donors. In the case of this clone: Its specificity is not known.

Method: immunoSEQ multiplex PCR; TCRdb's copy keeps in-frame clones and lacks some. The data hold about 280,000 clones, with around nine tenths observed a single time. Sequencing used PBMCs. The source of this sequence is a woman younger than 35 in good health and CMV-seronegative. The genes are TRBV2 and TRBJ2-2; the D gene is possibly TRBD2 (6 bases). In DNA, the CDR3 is TGTGCCACCGGGACTCCTATTAACACCGGGGAGCTGTTTTTT. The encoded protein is CATGTPINTGELFF.